This T cell receptor (beta chain) was recovered during a study of cytomegalovirus exposure and HLA in healthy donors. Study results and limitations: From TCR beta sequences, most subjects' HLA-A and HLA-B alleles were reportedly predicted accurately. TCR association rates varied by HLA locus in a later analysis, with DRB1 highest and HLA-C lowest. Serostatus for CMV was the only available immune exposure information.

PCR used 60 Vbeta primers and 13 Jbeta primers. The method was immunoSEQ multiplex PCR; TCRdb's version includes in-frame clones alone and lacks a portion of them. The sample lists tens of thousands of clones, about 85% seen once, with about 1.2% in the top ten. CDR3 length: 13 residues. Germline CDR1 is SGHTA and CDR2 is FQGNSA. V was pared by 7 bases and J by 0 bases, with 2 bases of the junction left unmatched. Points on this clone: Its antigen is not identified.

Donors had nominal health at sampling but likely had unrecorded immune exposures. The TCR sequence derives from a girl aged 2-10 years in good health and CMV-seropositive. V is TRBV7-2 and J is TRBJ2-7, with 8 bases aligning to TRBD1. The sequenced sample was PBMCs. The CDR3 nucleotides read TGTGCCAGCACCCAGGGGGCCTCCTACGAGCAGTACTTC. This sequence encodes CASTQGASYEQYF.